A selection of T cell receptor beta chains follows, all from one sample in a study of blood T cell repertoires in COVID-19. Method: immunoSEQ multiplex PCR; TCRdb's copy keeps in-frame clones and lacks some. The data show around 57,000 clones, approximately 86% seen once. The specimen sequenced was peripheral blood. These receptors all stem from a woman aged 80 or older with COVID-19, enrolled during active disease. The CDR3 runs from the conserved cysteine through the conserved F or W. A D gene is named only where the DNA matches it firmly. The size of a clone is reported for some rows only, either as once, few or many, or as a class for expanded clones.

clone_size	d_call	v_call	j_call	cdr3_length	cdr3_aa	cdr3_nt
.	.	TRBV21-1	TRBJ1-1	14	CATLTGGGNPEAFF	TGTGCCACCCTAACAGGGGGAGGGAACCCTGAAGCTTTCTTT
.	.	TRBV6-2/TRBV6-3	TRBJ2-7	14	CASSYSRNSYEQYF	TGTGCCAGCAGTTACTCGAGAAACTCCTACGAGCAGTACTTC
.	.	TRBV6-5	TRBJ1-6	16	CASSYSQRGRGSPLHF	TGTGCCAGCAGTTACTCGCAGCGGGGGCGCGGTTCACCCCTCCACTTT
.	.	TRBV6-6	TRBJ1-4	15	CASLRGPTTNEKLFF	TGTGCCAGCCTTAGAGGCCCAACAACTAATGAAAAACTGTTTTTT
.	TRBD1	TRBV2	TRBJ1-1	14	CASRRDRPNTEAFF	TGTGCCAGCAGGAGGGACAGGCCTAACACTGAAGCTTTCTTT
.	.	TRBV7-2	TRBJ2-5	14	CASSLNGAQETQYF	TGTGCCAGCAGCTTAAACGGAGCCCAAGAGACCCAGTACTTC
.	.	TRBV7-2	TRBJ2-5	13	CASSLGTRETQYF	TGTGCCAGCAGCTTAGGCACGAGGGAGACCCAGTACTTC
.	.	TRBV6-2/TRBV6-3	TRBJ2-1	17	CASSLGRGSKNYNEQFF	TGTGCCAGCAGCCTAGGAAGGGGGTCAAAGAATTACAATGAGCAGTTCTTC
.	TRBD1	TRBV4-1	TRBJ1-3	15	CASSQAGTGSRTIYF	TGCGCCAGCAGCCAAGCCGGGACAGGGAGTAGGACCATATATTTT
once	.	TRBV18	TRBJ1-4	15	CASSYRAATNEKLFF	TGTGCCAGCTCCTACAGGGCCGCAACTAATGAAAAACTGTTTTTT
.	.	TRBV5-1	TRBJ2-2	14	CASKSEGVTGELFF	TGCGCCAGCAAGTCCGAGGGAGTGACCGGGGAGCTGTTTTTT
.	TRBD1	TRBV30	TRBJ1-3	17	CAWSGSGTGSSGNTIYF	TGTGCCTGGAGTGGGTCCGGGACAGGGTCCTCTGGAAACACCATATATTTT
.	.	TRBV3-1/TRBV3-2	TRBJ2-2	14	CASSQVGHTGELFF	TGTGCCAGCAGCCAAGTGGGGCACACCGGGGAGCTGTTTTTT
.	TRBD2	TRBV7-8	TRBJ2-7	17	CASSFHQSGGDSYEQYF	TGTGCCAGCAGCTTTCACCAAAGCGGGGGAGATAGTTACGAGCAGTACTTC
.	TRBD2	TRBV7-9	TRBJ2-1	14	CASSRSGDYNEQFF	TGTGCCAGCAGCCGGAGCGGGGATTACAATGAGCAGTTCTTC
once	TRBD1	TRBV24-1	TRBJ1-1	16	CATSVTGAEMNTEAFF	TGTGCCACCAGTGTAACAGGGGCTGAGATGAACACTGAAGCTTTCTTT
.	.	TRBV5-1	TRBJ2-7	14	CASSLTTENYEQYF	TGCGCCAGCAGCTTGACGACAGAGAACTACGAGCAGTACTTC
.	.	TRBV6-5	TRBJ1-2	13	CASSPDRNYGYTF	TGTGCCAGCAGTCCCGACAGGAACTATGGCTACACCTTC
.	.	TRBV28	TRBJ1-2	11	CASMQGYGYTF	TGTGCCAGCATGCAGGGCTATGGCTACACCTTC
.	TRBD2	TRBV6-4	TRBJ2-1	16	CASSDRSGGAGNEQFF	TGTGCCAGCAGTGACAGGAGCGGGGGGGCAGGTAATGAGCAGTTCTTC
.	TRBD1	TRBV5-6	TRBJ2-7	16	CASSLRSGTGPYEQYF	TGTGCCAGCAGCCTACGCTCCGGGACAGGGCCCTACGAGCAGTACTTC